A single sample gave rise to the 13 T cell receptor beta chains below, sequenced in a study of follicular helper T cells after annual influenza vaccination. TCRdb's table, derived via immunoSEQ multiplex PCR, lists solely in-frame clones and lacks some. The data hold about 12,000 clones, with more than 75% observed a single time. Time point meaning: 2015-2016 season, pre-vaccination. The sequenced sample was CXCR5+ CD38- circulating T follicular helper cells from blood, obtained on the day of influenza vaccination. Regarding subset: circulating Tfh, non-naive CD4+CXCR5+PD-1+ (ICOS+CD38+ or ICOS-CD38-). These TCRs come from an adult who received the influenza vaccine.

This clone appeared a few times. The gene calls are TRBV4-1 and TRBJ1-5; D remains ambiguous. The CDR3 loop spans 16 amino acids. CDR1 is MGHRA, CDR2 YSYEKL, per germline. The germline V and J ends were trimmed by 0 bases and 4 bases, with 13 bases remaining between them. The CDR3 reads CASSQDLAQANQPQHF. In nucleotides, the CDR3 is TGCGCCAGCAGCCAAGATCTTGCTCAGGCTAATCAGCCCCAGCATTTT.

This chain connects TRBV28 to TRBJ1-3, with D possibly being TRBD1 (6 bases). CDR1 and CDR2 from the germline V gene are MDHEN and SYDVKM. CDR3 length equals 15 residues. V lost 2 bases, J lost 2 bases, and 10 bases lay in between. CDR3 region: CASSLGGAAGNTIYF. The CDR3 DNA reads TGTGCCAGCAGTTTAGGGGGCGCCGCTGGAAACACCATATATTTT.

This chain links TRBV7-2 with TRBJ1-5, with D perhaps TRBD1 (6 bases). V dropped 5 bases and J dropped 7 bases, with 18 bases sitting between them. CDR1 and CDR2 (germline): SGHTA, FQGNSA. This CDR3 is 15 amino acids long. CDR3 sequence (DNA): TGTGCCAGCAGCGGAACGGGGGGGGCCGACCAGCCCCAGCATTTT. Translating it yields CASSGTGGADQPQHF. Filled out from reference TRBV7-2 and TRBJ1-5, the complete variable domain reads GAGVSQSPSNKVTEKGKDVELRCDPISGHTALYWYRQSLGQGLEFLIYFQGNSAPDKSGLPSDRFSAERTGGSVSTLTIQRTQQEDSAVYLCASSGTGGADQPQHFGDGTRLSIL.

V gene TRBV28 combines with J gene TRBJ2-5; a possible D gene is TRBD1 (5 bases). The CDR3 spans 13 residues. The V gene lost 2 bases and the J gene lost 8 bases, with 12 bases spanning the gap. Germline-derived CDR1 and CDR2 are MDHEN and SYDVKM. CDR3 region: CASSLGAKVTQYF. For the CDR3, the DNA is TGTGCCAGCAGTTTAGGGGCAAAGGTAACCCAGTACTTC. Looking up the rest from reference TRBV28 and TRBJ2-5 gives the full variable domain: DVKVTQSSRYLVKRTGEKVFLECVQDMDHENMFWYRQDPGLGLRLIYFSYDVKMKEKGDIPEGYSVSREKKERFSLILESASTNQTSMYLCASSLGAKVTQYFGPGTRLLVL.

The chain carries TRBV5-8 and TRBJ2-1, with a tentative D call TRBD2 (5 bases). Germline assignment: CDR1 SGHTS and CDR2 YDEGEE. CDR3 size: 15 residues. Trimming took 2 bases from V and 0 from J, leaving 9 bases between them. CDR3 region: CASSFMGSSYNEQFF. The CDR3 bases are TGTGCCAGCAGCTTCATGGGGAGCTCCTACAATGAGCAGTTCTTC. Drawing the rest from reference TRBV5-8 and TRBJ2-1, the complete variable domain is EAGVTQSPTHLIKTRGQQATLRCSPISGHTSVYWYQQALGLGLQFLLWYDEGEERNRGNFPPRFSGRQFPNYSSELNVNALELEDSALYLCASSFMGSSYNEQFFGPGTRLTVL.

This sequence joins TRBV6-6 and TRBJ2-1, with D uncertain. V lost 4 bases to trimming and J lost 0 bases, with 4 bases between them. The CDR3 length is 13 residues. Germline V gives CDR1 MNHNY, CDR2 SVGAGI (reference sequence). CDR3 residues: CASSSSSYNEQFF. The CDR3 coding sequence is TGTGCCAGCAGTTCCTCCTCCTACAATGAGCAGTTCTTC.

This sequence joins TRBV27 and TRBJ2-2, with a tentative D call TRBD1 (5 bases). The CDR3 extends over 15 amino acids. V lost 6 bases to trimming and J lost 7 bases, with 18 bases between them. Germline V CDR1 and CDR2: MNHEY, SMNVEV (reference sequence). The CDR3 bases are TGTGCCAGCAGCCCTTTTGCCTTAGGGGACGGGGAGCTGTTTTTT. Its protein product is CASSPFALGDGELFF.

V usage is TRBV5-1 and J usage is TRBJ2-2; D is possibly TRBD2 (5 bases). Germline V gene lookup returns CDR1 SGHRS and CDR2 YFSETQ. V lost 6 bases, J lost 4 bases, and 10 bases lay in between. This CDR3 spans 13 amino acids. CDR3 sequence (DNA): TGCGCCAGCAAGGCGGGCGGCACCGGGGAGCTGTTTTTT. This codes for CASKAGGTGELFF.

This clone showed up just a few times. The CDR3 is CASSQLFEDTQYF. Written as DNA, the CDR3 is TGCGCCAGCAGCCAACTATTCGAGGATACGCAGTATTTT. The chain carries TRBV4-3 and TRBJ2-3; the D is unclear. The germline V and J ends were trimmed by 2 bases and 6 bases, with 9 bases remaining between them. The germline V gene encodes CDR1 LGHNA and CDR2 YSLEER. The CDR3 has 13 amino acids.

J is TRBJ1-5 and V is TRBV28, with TRBD1 as a possible D gene (5 bases). The CDR3 length is 16 residues. The germline gives CDR1 MDHEN, CDR2 SYDVKM. V was clipped by 2 bases and J by 4 bases, with 15 bases between them. CDR3 DNA: TGTGCCAGCAGTTTAGGGGGTGTGGTCCAGAATCAGCCCCAGCATTTT. It specifies CASSLGGVVQNQPQHF. Together with reference TRBV28 and TRBJ1-5, the CDR3 gives the full variable domain: DVKVTQSSRYLVKRTGEKVFLECVQDMDHENMFWYRQDPGLGLRLIYFSYDVKMKEKGDIPEGYSVSREKKERFSLILESASTNQTSMYLCASSLGGVVQNQPQHFGDGTRLSIL.

V usage is TRBV5-4 and J usage is TRBJ1-2; tentatively, D is TRBD1 (6 bases). Germline V gene data show CDR1 as SGHNT and CDR2 as YYREEE (reference sequence). There are 15 residues in the CDR3. The V and J ends lost 0 bases and 4 bases respectively, with 13 bases between them. The CDR3, as DNA: TGTGCCAGCAGCTTGGTTGGGGGGCAAGGCTATGGCTACACCTTC. Encoded protein: CASSLVGGQGYGYTF. The variable domain in full, with the rest retrieved from reference TRBV5-4 and TRBJ1-2, is ETGVTQSPTHLIKTRGQQVTLRCSSQSGHNTVSWYQQALGQGPQFIFQYYREEENGRGNFPPRFSGLQFPNYSSELNVNALELDDSALYLCASSLVGGQGYGYTFGSGTRLTVV.

The gene calls are TRBV7-8 and TRBJ1-6, with unresolved D. Germline CDR1 and CDR2: SGHVS and FQNEAQ. This CDR3 comprises 15 residues. Trimming removed 5 bases from V and 9 bases from J, with 17 bases in between. The CDR3 is CASSPQAGESSPLHF. In DNA form, the CDR3 reads TGTGCCAGCAGCCCGCAGGCCGGAGAGAGTTCACCCCTCCACTTT.

The V call is TRBV10-3, the J call TRBJ1-2; D is unclear. The CDR3 length is 15 residues. Trimming removed 9 bases from V and 1 base from J, with 18 bases in between. Germline V CDR1 and CDR2: ENHRY, SYGVKD. Here the CDR3 reads CAISPNTGGNYGYTF. In DNA form, the CDR3 reads TGTGCCATTTCTCCTAATACGGGCGGTAACTATGGCTACACCTTC.